Described below is a single T cell receptor beta chain sequence and its context. A much larger clone sits a single nucleotide away, making a read error possible. CDR1 and CDR2 from the germline V gene are ENHRY and SYGVKD. The CDR3 consists of 14 residues. The entry originates in a study of blood T cells in healthy people across ages. With a J-beta primer mix and a sample-barcoded 5' primer, a second PCR ran roughly 6 to 12 cycles. A template-switch adaptor that had 12 random nucleotides put a tag on each cDNA molecule. TCRdb called the 5' RACE reads again in MiXCR, with one record for every CDR3 protein. The sample holds about 1.6 million distinct CDR3 sequences, 34% seen once.

The genes are TRBV10-3 and TRBJ2-7; no reliable D call. Input material: blood. This clonotype was obtained from a woman aged 30 to 39 in good health. CDR3 region: CTISESGRSYEQYF. The CDR3 region has the DNA TGTACCATCAGTGAGTCTGGACGAAGCTACGAGCAGTACTTC.